These 11 T cell receptor beta chains share one sample of origin, sequenced in a study of beta chain features in type 1 diabetes. No antigens are known for them. Every isolated RNA sample was fully reverse transcribed, so sequencing captured expressed TCRB transcripts. Here immunoSEQ multiplex PCR was the method, and the copy in TCRdb shows in-frame clones only, minus some. The data contain roughly 220,000 clones, roughly 17% of them singletons. Notes on the study in general: Among all four CD4+ subsets, Type 1 diabetes patients had TCRB CDR3s that were moderately but significantly shorter.

Sequenced input: naive CD4+ T cells from blood. The receptors stem from a man aged 25 to 45 with type 1 diabetes.

This clone was counted a few times. The V call is TRBV6-5, the J call TRBJ2-6; no clear D. The CDR3 spans 15 residues. The germline gives CDR1 MNHEY, CDR2 SVGAGI. V lost 6 bases, J lost 3 bases, and 12 bases lay in between. The CDR3 DNA is TGTGCCAGCAGCGAGTACTCTGGTGGGGCCAACGTCCTGACTTTC. It encodes CASSEYSGGANVLTF.

This clone was detected a few times. This rearrangement joins TRBV23-1 to TRBJ1-4; possible D gene TRBD1, 5 bases. TRBV23-1 is known as an ORF, though its function is uncertain. V was cut by 0 bases and J by 0 bases, with 11 bases left in between. This CDR3 comprises 17 residues. CDR3 residues: CASSQSGGSATNEKLFF. DNA of the CDR3: TGCGCCAGCAGTCAATCGGGGGGATCCGCAACTAATGAAAAACTGTTTTTT.

Only a few counts were recorded for this clone. V gene TRBV30 combines with J gene TRBJ1-3; no reliable D call. Trimming stripped 2 bases from V and 3 bases from J, with 5 bases between. The CDR3 totals 12 residues. Germline lookup yields CDR1 GTSNPN and CDR2 SVGIG (reference sequence). The CDR3 DNA sequence: TGTGCCTGGAGTTTCAGTGGAAACACCATATATTTT. Encoded protein: CAWSFSGNTIYF.

Note on this clone: The junction shows a germline mismatch at one end, possibly a read error. The chain links TRBV7-9 to TRBJ2-3, with 9 bases matching TRBD2. CDR3 size: 15 residues. Germline CDR1 SEHNR, CDR2 FQNEAQ (reference sequence). The DNA for the CDR3 is TGTGCCAGCAGCTTACCCGGGACTAGCAGAGATACGCAGTATTTT. Its protein is CASSLPGTSRDTQYF.

For the CDR3, the DNA is TGCGCCAGCGGGCGTGGGGCCGGAGAGACCCAGTACTTC. Translated, it gives CASGRGAGETQYF. The chain combines TRBV5-1 with TRBJ2-5; D might be TRBD1 (5 bases). The germline CDR1 and CDR2 sequences are SGHRS and YFSETQ. The length of the CDR3 is 13 residues. Trimming removed 7 bases from V and 4 bases from J, with 14 bases in between.

This clone was detected only a few times. The chain links TRBV19 to TRBJ2-5, with D unresolved. The CDR3 contains 12 residues. The ends were cut back, 6 bases at V and 1 base at J, with 6 bases in the middle. Germline CDR1 and CDR2: LNHDA and SQIVND (reference sequence). The DNA of the CDR3 is TGTGCCAGTAGCGACCTCCAAGAGACCCAGTACTTC. Encoded protein: CASSDLQETQYF.

This chain joins TRBV4-3 and TRBJ2-5; no clear D gene. The CDR3 consists of 15 residues. Germline V gives CDR1 LGHNA, CDR2 YSLEER. The V end lost 2 bases, the J end lost 4 bases, and 14 bases lay between the germline ends. In nucleotides, the CDR3 is TGCGCCAGCAGCCAAATATTTTCTCCCGCAGAGACCCAGTACTTC. It encodes CASSQIFSPAETQYF.

On this clone: One end of the junction does not line up with germline, which may come from a read error. The chain carries TRBV4-2 and TRBJ2-5, with 8 bases identical to TRBD1. Germline-derived CDR1 and CDR2 are LGHNA and YNFKEQ. The CDR3 runs to 13 residues. CDR3: CASSLGQGEPQYF. The CDR3 nucleotides read TGTGCCAGCAGCCTCGGACAGGGAGAGCCCCAGTACTTC.

CDR3 coding DNA: TGTGCCAGCAGCTTGGTTCGTTTGCGGGACAGGAAGTACGAGCAGTACTTC. Translated: CASSLVRLRDRKYEQYF. V and J are TRBV5-6 and TRBJ2-7, with 8 bases identical to TRBD1. V was pared by 0 bases and J by 4 bases, with 12 bases of the junction left unmatched. The CDR3 totals 17 residues. Looked up from germline, CDR1 is SGHDT and CDR2 is YYEEEE.

The CDR3 sequence: CASSPRQGARRNEQFF. DNA of the CDR3: TGTGCCAGCAGCCCCCGACAGGGGGCAAGGAGGAATGAGCAGTTCTTC. The chain combines TRBV11-3 with TRBJ2-1; 10 bases match TRBD1. CDR1 and CDR2 (germline): SGHNT, YENEEA. Trimming cost V 5 bases and J 7 bases; bases outside gene matches: 11. This CDR3 contains 16 residues.

This sequence joins TRBV4-3 and TRBJ2-1, with D possibly TRBD1 on 5 matching bases. The CDR3 runs to 18 residues. Per the germline V gene, CDR1 is LGHNA and CDR2 is YSLEER. The V end was cut by 0 bases, the J end by 5 bases, with 20 bases between. CDR3 protein: CASSQDQGGYDINNEQFF. CDR3 in DNA: TGCGCCAGCAGCCAAGATCAGGGCGGATACGACATTAACAATGAGCAGTTCTTC.